Presented here are 10 T cell receptor beta chains from one specimen sequenced in a study of shared clonotypes between healthy human individuals. Clones were sequenced by immunoSEQ multiplex PCR, and TCRdb holds only the in-frame ones, with some missing. The sample lists approximately 740,000 clones, approximately 79% seen once, with around 1.6% in the top ten. The sample consisted of memory CD4+ T cells sorted from blood. Stated subset: CD45RA-negative fraction. The source of these receptors is a woman aged 30 to 39 in good health.

As for this clone: The sample holds other DNA sequences that translate to the same CDR3. The chain carries TRBV19 and TRBJ2-1; 8 nucleotides match TRBD1. The length of the CDR3 is 17 residues. Germline CDR1 LNHDA, CDR2 SQIVND (reference sequence). V lost 0 bases and J lost 3; bases outside the gene matches: 7. CDR3 residues: CASSIDAGTGGYNEQFF. CDR3 bases: TGTGCCAGTAGTATAGATGCCGGCACAGGGGGCTACAATGAGCAGTTCTTC.

This chain connects TRBV20-1 to TRBJ2-7, with a weak D call TRBD1 (5 bases). Trimming removed 3 bases from V and 6 bases from J, with 9 bases in between. The CDR3 length is 11 residues. In germline, CDR1 is DFQATT, CDR2 SNEGSKA (reference sequence). The CDR3 bases are TGCAGTGCTAGTCCAGGGCCCGAGCAGTACTTC. Protein: CSASPGPEQYF.

This clone has just a few counts. CDR3 in DNA: TGCGCCAGCAGAGAAACAGGGGATCAATCTGAAGCTTTCTTT. Protein product: CASRETGDQSEAFF. The chain uses TRBV10-1 and TRBJ1-1; TRBD1 matches 7 bases. Germline values: CDR1 WNHNN, CDR2 SYGVQD (reference sequence). The V and J ends lost 6 bases and 6 bases, in that order; junction bases with no gene match: 10. The CDR3 has 14 residues.

The chain carries TRBV6-1 and TRBJ2-3; 15 bases line up with TRBD2. The V gene's germline CDR1 is MNHNS and CDR2 SASEGT. The CDR3 contains 16 residues. V was pared by 4 bases and J by 6 bases, with 5 bases of the junction left unmatched. This chain's CDR3 is CASSVGLAGGSDTQYF. As DNA, the CDR3 is TGTGCCAGCAGTGTGGGACTAGCGGGAGGTTCCGATACGCAGTATTTT.

The chain is built from TRBV7-9 and TRBJ2-6; 7 nucleotides match TRBD2. The J segment lost 2 bases and the V segment lost 3 bases, leaving 4 bases of the junction unmatched. The CDR3 sequence is 16 residues long. Germline V gene sequence: CDR1 SEHNR, CDR2 FQNEAQ (reference sequence). The CDR3 reads CASSFIGRAGANVLTF. In nucleotides, the CDR3 is TGTGCCAGCAGCTTCATAGGGAGGGCTGGGGCCAACGTCCTGACTTTC.

The sample holds many counts of this clone. The chain links TRBV7-8 to TRBJ1-2; 7 positions agree with TRBD1. Per germline, CDR1 SGHVS and CDR2 FQNEAQ. CDR3 length: 14 residues. V shed 4 bases, J shed 7 bases, and the junction held 9 bases outside the gene matches. CDR3 in amino acids: CASSSDGRGVGYTF. As DNA, the CDR3 is TGTGCCAGCAGCTCGGACGGCAGGGGGGTTGGCTACACCTTC.

The sample holds many counts of this clone. This rearrangement joins TRBV5-1 to TRBJ2-7; 7 bases are a match to TRBD1. There are 14 residues in the CDR3. Germline loops: CDR1 SGHRS, CDR2 YFSETQ. J was trimmed by 3 bases and V by 4 bases; bases with no gene match: 7. The CDR3 here is CASSAEQGRYEQYF. DNA for the CDR3: TGCGCCAGCAGCGCAGAACAGGGGCGCTACGAGCAGTACTTC.

The gene calls are TRBV2 and TRBJ2-5; 7 bases agree with TRBD2. Germline CDR1 is SNHLY and CDR2 is FYNNEI. CDR3 length equals 15 residues. V was clipped by 3 bases and J by 9 bases; unmatched bases: 13. CDR3: CASSEGDGRRVAQYF. DNA of the CDR3: TGTGCCAGCAGTGAGGGGGACGGGAGGCGTGTGGCCCAGTACTTC.

This clone has only a few counts. This chain links TRBV28 with TRBJ1-2; D perhaps matches TRBD1 (6 bases). Germline CDR1 reads MDHEN; CDR2 reads SYDVKM. The CDR3 covers 15 residues. Trimming shortened V by 6 bases and J by 3 bases, and 17 bases separated the two germline ends. The CDR3 sequence: CASSGRGRGDYGYTF. In DNA form, the CDR3 reads TGTGCCAGCAGCGGCCGAGGCAGGGGAGACTATGGCTACACCTTC.

This rearrangement joins TRBV7-1 to TRBJ2-5, with TRBD1 as a possible D gene (8 bases). TRBV7-1 is an ORF; its function is uncertain. V gave up 5 bases and J gave up 4 bases, with 17 bases separating them. This CDR3 has 15 amino acids. The CDR3 reads CASSRQTGEGETQYF. The CDR3 DNA reads TGTGCCAGCAGCCGACAGACAGGGGAGGGAGAGACCCAGTACTTC.